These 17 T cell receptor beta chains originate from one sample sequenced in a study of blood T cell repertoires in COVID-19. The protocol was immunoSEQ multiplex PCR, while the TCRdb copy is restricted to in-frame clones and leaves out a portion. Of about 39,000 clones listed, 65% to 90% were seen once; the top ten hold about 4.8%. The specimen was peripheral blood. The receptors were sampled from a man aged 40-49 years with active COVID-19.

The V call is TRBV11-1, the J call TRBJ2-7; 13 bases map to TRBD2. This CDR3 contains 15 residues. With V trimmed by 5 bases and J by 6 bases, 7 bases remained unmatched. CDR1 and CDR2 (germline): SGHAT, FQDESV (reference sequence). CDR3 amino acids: CASSPGLAGVSEQYF. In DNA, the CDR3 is TGTGCCAGCAGCCCAGGACTAGCGGGAGTTTCCGAGCAGTACTTC. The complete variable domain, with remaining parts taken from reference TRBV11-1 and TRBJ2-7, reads EAEVAQSPRYKITEKSQAVAFWCDPISGHATLYWYRQILGQGPELLVQFQDESVVDDSQLPKDRFSAERLKGVDSTLKIQPAELGDSAMYLCASSPGLAGVSEQYFGPGTRLTVT.

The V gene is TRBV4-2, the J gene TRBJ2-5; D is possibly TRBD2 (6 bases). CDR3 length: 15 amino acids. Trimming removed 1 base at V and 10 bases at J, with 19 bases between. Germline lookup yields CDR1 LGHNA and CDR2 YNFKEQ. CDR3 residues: CASSQVGGSMIGQYF. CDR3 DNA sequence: TGTGCCAGCAGCCAAGTTGGGGGGTCAATGATTGGCCAGTACTTC.

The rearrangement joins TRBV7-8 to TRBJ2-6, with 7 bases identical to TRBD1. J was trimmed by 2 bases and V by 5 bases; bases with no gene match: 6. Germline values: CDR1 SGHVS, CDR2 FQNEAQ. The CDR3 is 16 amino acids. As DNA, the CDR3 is TGTGCCAGCAGCACCTTCAGGGGGACTGGGGCCAACGTCCTGACTTTC. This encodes CASSTFRGTGANVLTF. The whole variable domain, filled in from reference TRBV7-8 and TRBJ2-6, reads GAGVSQSPRYKVAKRGQDVALRCDPISGHVSLFWYQQALGQGPEFLTYFQNEAQLDKSGLPSDRFFAERPEGSVSTLKIQRTQQEDSAVYLCASSTFRGTGANVLTFGAGSRLTVL.

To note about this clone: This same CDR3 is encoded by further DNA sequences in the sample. The CDR3 bases are TGTGCCAGCAGTTACGGGGACAGGAACTATGGCTACACCTTC. It translates to CASSYGDRNYGYTF. The V and J genes are TRBV6-6 and TRBJ1-2; 8 nucleotides agree with TRBD1. The germline CDR1 and CDR2 sequences are MNHNY and SVGAGI (reference sequence). After removal of 2 bases from V and 2 bases from J, the junction contained 1 base not matched to a gene. The CDR3 covers 14 residues.

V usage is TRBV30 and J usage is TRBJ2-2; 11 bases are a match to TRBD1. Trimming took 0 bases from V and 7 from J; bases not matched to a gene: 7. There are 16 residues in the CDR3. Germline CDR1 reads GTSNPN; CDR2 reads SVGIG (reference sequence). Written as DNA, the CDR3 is TGTGCCTGGAGTGTTATGGGGACAGGGGGTCACGGGGAGCTGTTTTTT. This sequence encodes CAWSVMGTGGHGELFF.

The chain's CDR3 is CASSLRAPGRNEQYF. Written as DNA, the CDR3 is TGCGCCAGCAGCTTGAGGGCTCCCGGGAGGAACGAGCAGTACTTC. V and J are TRBV5-1 and TRBJ2-7, with 7 nucleotides matching TRBD2. Trimming removed 1 base from V and 5 bases from J; junction bases left unmatched: 9. This CDR3 is built from 15 residues. Germline V gene data show CDR1 as SGHRS and CDR2 as YFSETQ.

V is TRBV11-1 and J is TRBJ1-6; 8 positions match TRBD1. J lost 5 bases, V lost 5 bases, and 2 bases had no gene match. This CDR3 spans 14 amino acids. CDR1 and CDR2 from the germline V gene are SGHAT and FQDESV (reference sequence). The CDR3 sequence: CASSRTGNNSPLHF. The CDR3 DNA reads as TGTGCCAGCAGCCGGACAGGGAATAATTCACCCCTCCACTTT.

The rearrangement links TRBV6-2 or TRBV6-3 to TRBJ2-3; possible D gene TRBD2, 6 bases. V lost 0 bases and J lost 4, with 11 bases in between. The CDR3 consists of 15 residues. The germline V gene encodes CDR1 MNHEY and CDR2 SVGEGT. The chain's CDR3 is CASSYSQGGADTQYF. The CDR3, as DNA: TGTGCCAGCAGTTACTCGCAAGGCGGGGCAGATACGCAGTATTTT.

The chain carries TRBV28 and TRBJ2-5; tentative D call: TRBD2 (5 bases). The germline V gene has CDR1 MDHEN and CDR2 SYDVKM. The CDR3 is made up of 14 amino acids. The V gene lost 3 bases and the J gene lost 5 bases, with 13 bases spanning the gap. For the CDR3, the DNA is TGTGCCAGCAGTTTTCGCGGGCTGGGGGAGACCCAGTACTTC. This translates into CASSFRGLGETQYF.

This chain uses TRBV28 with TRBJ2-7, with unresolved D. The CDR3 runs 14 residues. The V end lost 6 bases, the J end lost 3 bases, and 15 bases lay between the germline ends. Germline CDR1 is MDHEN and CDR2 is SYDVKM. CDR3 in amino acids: CASSPVLSFYEQYF. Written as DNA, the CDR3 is TGTGCCAGCAGCCCGGTCCTTTCTTTCTACGAGCAGTACTTC. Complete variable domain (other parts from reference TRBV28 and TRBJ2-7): DVKVTQSSRYLVKRTGEKVFLECVQDMDHENMFWYRQDPGLGLRLIYFSYDVKMKEKGDIPEGYSVSREKKERFSLILESASTNQTSMYLCASSPVLSFYEQYFGPGTRLTVT.

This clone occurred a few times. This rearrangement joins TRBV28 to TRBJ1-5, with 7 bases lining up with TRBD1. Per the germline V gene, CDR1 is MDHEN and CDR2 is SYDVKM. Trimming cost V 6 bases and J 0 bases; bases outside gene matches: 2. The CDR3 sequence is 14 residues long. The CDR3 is CASSQGGSNQPQHF. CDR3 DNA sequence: TGTGCCAGCAGCCAGGGGGGTAGCAATCAGCCCCAGCATTTT.

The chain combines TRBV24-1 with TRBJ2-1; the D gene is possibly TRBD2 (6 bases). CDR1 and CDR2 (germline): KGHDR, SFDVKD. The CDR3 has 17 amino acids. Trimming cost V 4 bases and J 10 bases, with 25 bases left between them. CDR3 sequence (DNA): TGTGCCACCAGTGAACCGTCCCGGGGGTTAATTAGTGGGGAGCAGTTCTTC. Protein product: CATSEPSRGLISGEQFF.

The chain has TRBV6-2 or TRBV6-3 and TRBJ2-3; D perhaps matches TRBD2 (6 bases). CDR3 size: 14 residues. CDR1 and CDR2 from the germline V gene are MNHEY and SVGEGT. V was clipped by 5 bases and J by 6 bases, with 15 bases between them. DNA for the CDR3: TGTGCCAGCAGTCTAGGACTCAGCGGGGATACGCAGTATTTT. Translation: CASSLGLSGDTQYF.

CDR3 loop: CASSATGWREKLFF. Here the CDR3 DNA reads TGTGCCAGTAGCGCGACAGGGTGGAGGGAAAAACTGTTTTTT. The chain employs TRBV19 and TRBJ1-4; TRBD1 matches 7 bases. The CDR3 spans 14 residues. CDR1 is LNHDA, CDR2 SQIVND, per germline (reference sequence). J was trimmed by 8 bases and V by 6 bases; bases with no gene match: 9.

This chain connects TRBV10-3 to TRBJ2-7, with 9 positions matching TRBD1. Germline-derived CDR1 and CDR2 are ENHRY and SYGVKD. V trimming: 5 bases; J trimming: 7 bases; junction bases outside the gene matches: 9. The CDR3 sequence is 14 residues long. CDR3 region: CAISPGTGSGEQYF. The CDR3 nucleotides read TGTGCCATCAGTCCCGGGACAGGGTCGGGGGAGCAGTACTTC.

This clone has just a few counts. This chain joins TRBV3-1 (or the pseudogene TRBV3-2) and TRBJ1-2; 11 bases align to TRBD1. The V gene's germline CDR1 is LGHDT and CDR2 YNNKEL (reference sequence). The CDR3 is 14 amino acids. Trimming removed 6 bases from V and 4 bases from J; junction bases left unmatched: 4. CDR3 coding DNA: TGTGCCAGCAGTTACGGGACAGGGGGCTATGGCTACACCTTC. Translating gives CASSYGTGGYGYTF.

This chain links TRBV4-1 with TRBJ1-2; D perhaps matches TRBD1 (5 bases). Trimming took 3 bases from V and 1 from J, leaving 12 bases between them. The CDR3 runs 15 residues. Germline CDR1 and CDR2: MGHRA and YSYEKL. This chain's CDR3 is CASSQTPGINYGYTF. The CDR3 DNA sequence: TGCGCCAGCAGCCAGACCCCAGGGATTAACTATGGCTACACCTTC.